The sequence of this T cell receptor (beta chain) was determined in a study of shared clonotypes between healthy human individuals (dated by TCRdb to 2019 to 2021). Turning to the overall study: The cohort included three men and a couple of women between 18 and 49 years of age. Per donor, leukapheresis produced somewhere between about 0.85 and 10 billion PBMCs. The study deeply sequenced blood TCR repertoires of several healthy adults to estimate repertoire size and the extent of clonotype sharing between individuals. To increase sequencing depth and limit assay-specific biases, TCR repertoire library preparation and sequencing were carried out by different laboratories using diverse techniques. For each donor, CD4 naive and CD4 memory were each run on three plates, CD8 naive on two plates, and CD8 memory on one plate. The full study reports these points: Even with the large sequencing depth, rarefaction of the sorted-subset datasets indicated that sequencing was incomplete. Sharing across a few donors was observed for approximately 4.6% of naive CD4, about 3.2% of naive CD8, about 2.3% of memory CD4, and less than 0.45% of memory CD8 clonotypes. Only blood was sampled, and tissue TCR repertoires likely differ from those in blood. Pairwise subsampling indicated that sequencing depth was expected to affect the degree of clonotype sharing among donors. The genetic and exposure-history diversity represented was limited by the small number of donors. Compared with non-shared clonotypes, clonotypes shared by all four sorted-subset donors had higher generation probabilities. Estimated clonotype richness was generally larger for naive than for memory subsets.

Concerning this clone itself: Its antigen is unknown. No per-base quality is available; no much larger clone lies one base away.

Using the deep immunoSEQ assay, TCR CDR3 regions were amplified from genomic DNA by multiplex PCR. Genomic DNA extracted from each cell subset was distributed evenly over all wells of several immunoSEQ 96-well plates, and each plate served as one replicate. For sorted subsets, each replicate PCR was loaded with roughly 190 ng genomic DNA, equivalent to about 30,000 T cell genomes. Purified libraries were measured with a Qubit 3.0 fluorometer, size-checked on a Bioanalyzer 2100, and measured again with the KAPA Library Quantification kit. A separate single-read 150-cycle Illumina NextSeq 550 flow cell was used to sequence each immunoSEQ 96-well plate. In the paper's pipeline: The immunoSEQ output contained only junctional sequences without quality scores, so filtering could not match that applied to full-length reads. To assign V/J genes and CDR3, sequences were annotated using PyIR, a Python wrapper for IgBLAST v1.9, with IMGT germline references. Reads with weak V/J assignments (E-value above 1e-6), missing CDR3, stop codons, out-of-frame junctions, or ambiguous translated residues were removed. V3J clonotypes were defined as sequences sharing an identical inferred V gene, J gene, and CDR3 amino acid sequence. Percentage overlap between repertoires was computed as shared unique clonotypes divided by the size of the smaller repertoire. RTK rarefaction, the Chao1 estimator, and Recon v2.1 estimates of unobserved clonotypes were used to assess repertoire richness. OLGA was used to compute generation probabilities for all TCRbeta clonotypes that the gDNA method yielded from a handful of donors. TCRdb stores this immuneACCESS table with in-frame sequences only. Part of the clones is absent; in the studies checked, under half of the shortfall reflects unresolved V genes, and no reason is known for the rest. The D gene and trimming were derived from the DNA, and the V and J assignments and clone size from that table. The sample table holds about 1 million clones, of which 65% to 75% were seen once. The ten largest clonotypes hold around 1.5% of the sample.

The donors were healthy, HIV-negative adults who had no recently reported acute infections or vaccinations. All donors were Caucasian adults living in Nashville, Tennessee, USA. CD4+ T cells were enriched through magnetic negative selection, after which naive cells were positively selected on CD45RA and the remaining negative fraction served as the memory subset. Blood was obtained by leukapheresis, after which PBMCs were separated by Ficoll-Histopaque density gradient centrifugation and cryopreserved in liquid nitrogen vapor phase. Purity and quantity of every magnetically sorted T cell population were checked by analytical flow cytometry. Genomic DNA was isolated from each sorted fraction and quantified by UV absorbance on a Nanodrop 2000c. CDR1 and CDR2 are read off the germline V gene as SGHRS and YFSETQ. For this chain, trimming is 4 bases at the V end and 4 bases at the J end, and the number of junction bases without a gene match is 9. The CDR3 goes from the cysteine to the phenylalanine over 17 residues. Only the CDR3 DNA stays, 51 bases, in frame from base 1.

Input material: memory CD4+ T cells sorted from blood. The cell subset or site label here, explained by the study, means: CD45RA-negative fraction. This clonotype was sampled from a man aged 18-30 years in good health. Recombination linked TRBV5-1 to TRBJ2-2; TRBD2 fits 11 bases in the junction. Read as DNA, the sequence is TGCGCCAGCAGCCCCGGGGGGCTAGCGGGAGGCACCGGGGAGCTGTTTTTT. This codes for CASSPGGLAGGTGELFF.